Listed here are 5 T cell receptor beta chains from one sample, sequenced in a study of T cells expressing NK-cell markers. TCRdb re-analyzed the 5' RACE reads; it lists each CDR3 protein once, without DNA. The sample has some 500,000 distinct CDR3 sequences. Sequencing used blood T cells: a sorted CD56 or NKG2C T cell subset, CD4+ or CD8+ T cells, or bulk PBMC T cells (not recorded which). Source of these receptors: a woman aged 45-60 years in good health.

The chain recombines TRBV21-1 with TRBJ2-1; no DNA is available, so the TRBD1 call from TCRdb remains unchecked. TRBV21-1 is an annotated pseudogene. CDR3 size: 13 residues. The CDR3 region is CAKRQGAYNEQFF.

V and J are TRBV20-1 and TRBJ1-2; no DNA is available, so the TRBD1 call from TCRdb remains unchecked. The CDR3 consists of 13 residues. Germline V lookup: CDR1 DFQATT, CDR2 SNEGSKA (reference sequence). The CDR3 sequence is CSASRGTVYGYTF.

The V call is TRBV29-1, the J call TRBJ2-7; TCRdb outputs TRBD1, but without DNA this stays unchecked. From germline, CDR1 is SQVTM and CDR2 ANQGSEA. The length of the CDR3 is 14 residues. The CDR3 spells CSAGNGQGAPQQYF.

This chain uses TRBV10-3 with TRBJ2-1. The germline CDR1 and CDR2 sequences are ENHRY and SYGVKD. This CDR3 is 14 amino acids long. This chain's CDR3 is CAISGLDVYNEQFF.

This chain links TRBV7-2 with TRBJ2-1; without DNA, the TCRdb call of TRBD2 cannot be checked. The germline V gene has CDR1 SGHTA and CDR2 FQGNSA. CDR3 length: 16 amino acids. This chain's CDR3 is CASSRRTTQYYNEQFF.